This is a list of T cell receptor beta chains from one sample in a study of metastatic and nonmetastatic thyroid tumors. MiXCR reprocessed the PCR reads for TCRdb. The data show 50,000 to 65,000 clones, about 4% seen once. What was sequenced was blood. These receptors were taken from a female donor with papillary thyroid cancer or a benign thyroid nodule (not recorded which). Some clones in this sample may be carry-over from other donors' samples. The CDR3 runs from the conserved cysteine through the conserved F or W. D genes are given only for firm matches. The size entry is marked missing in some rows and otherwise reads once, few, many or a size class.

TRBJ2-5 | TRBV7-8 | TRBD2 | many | TGTGCCAGCAGCTTGGCTAGCGGGAGTGAGACCCAGTACTTC | CASSLASGSETQYF
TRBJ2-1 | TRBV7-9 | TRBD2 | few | TGTGCCAGCAGCACGTCATTGGGACTAGCGGGAGAAAGCGGTGAGCAGTTCTTC | CASSTSLGLAGESGEQFF
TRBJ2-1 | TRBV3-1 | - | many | TGTGCCAGCGTAGGCAAAAACAATGAGCAGTTCTTC | CASVGKNNEQFF
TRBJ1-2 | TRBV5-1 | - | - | TGCGCCAGCAGCTACGACACTTTTTCCGGCTATGGCTACACCTTC | CASSYDTFSGYGYTF
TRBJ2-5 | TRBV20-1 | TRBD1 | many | TGCAGTGCTAGAGAGACAGGGGGCTTTAAGACCCAGTACTTC | CSARETGGFKTQYF
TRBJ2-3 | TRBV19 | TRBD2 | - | TGTGCCAGTAGTATGAAGGGACTAGCCGCAGATACGCAGTATTTT | CASSMKGLAADTQYF
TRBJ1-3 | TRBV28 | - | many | TGTGCCAGCTTTCCCCAAGGTAGCGACACCATATATTTT | CASFPQGSDTIYF
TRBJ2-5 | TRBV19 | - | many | TGTGCCAGTAGTACCAACAGCGCCCCGGAGCAAGAGACCCAGTACTTC | CASSTNSAPEQETQYF
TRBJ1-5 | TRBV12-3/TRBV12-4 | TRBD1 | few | TGTGCCAGCACCGACAGGGGCGGCAATCAGCCCCAGCATTTT | CASTDRGGNQPQHF
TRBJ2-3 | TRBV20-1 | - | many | TGCAGTGCTAGAGATTGGGACAGCACAGATACGCAGTATTTT | CSARDWDSTDTQYF
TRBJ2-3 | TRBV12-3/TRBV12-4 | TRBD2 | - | TGTGCCAGCAGTACCGCCCCGGGACTAGCGGGAGGGGGAGTAGATACGCAGTATTTT | CASSTAPGLAGGGVDTQYF
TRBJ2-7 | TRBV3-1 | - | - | TGTTCCAGCAGTCTCACCCCCCAGGCCGAGCAGTACTTC | CSSSLTPQAEQYF
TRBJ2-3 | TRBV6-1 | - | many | TGTGCCACTTCCGGAAGCACAGATACGCAGTATTTT | CATSGSTDTQYF
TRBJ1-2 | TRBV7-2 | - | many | TGTGCCAGCAGCCTTTATGGGGACTATGGCTACACCTTC | CASSLYGDYGYTF
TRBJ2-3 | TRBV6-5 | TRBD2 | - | TGTGCCAGCAGTCACTACCCGGGACTAGCGGGAGCCGGCACGCAGTATTTT | CASSHYPGLAGAGTQYF
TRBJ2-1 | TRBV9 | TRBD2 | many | TGTGCCAGCAGCGTAGACAACAGGGTGGGCGGGAGGGCCGGTCATGAGCAGTTCTTC | CASSVDNRVGGRAGHEQFF
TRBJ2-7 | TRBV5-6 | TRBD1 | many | TGTGCCAGCAGCTGGGGACAGGACTCCTACGAGCAGTACTTC | CASSWGQDSYEQYF
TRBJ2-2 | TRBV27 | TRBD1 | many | TGTGCCAGCAGTTCCTACCCACCAGGGGGCTACACCGGGGAGCTGTTTTTT | CASSSYPPGGYTGELFF
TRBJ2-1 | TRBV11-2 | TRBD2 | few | TGTGCCAGCAGCCCCGGGGGGGGGTATGAGCAGTTCTTC | CASSPGGGYEQFF
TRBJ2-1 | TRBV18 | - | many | TGTGCCAGCTCACCAGGGGGACACGGAGGCGGGGGTGAGCAGTTCTTC | CASSPGGHGGGGEQFF
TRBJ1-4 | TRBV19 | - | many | TGTGCCAGTAGCACAATAGGTCCAGGGACGGGTGAAAAACTGTTTTTT | CASSTIGPGTGEKLFF
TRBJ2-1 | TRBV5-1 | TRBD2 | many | TGCGCCAGCAGCTTTAGCGGGGAACCGACCAATGAGCAGTTCTTC | CASSFSGEPTNEQFF
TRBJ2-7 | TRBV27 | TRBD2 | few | TGTGCCAGCAGTTTGCGGACTAGAGGGACTCCGAGCTCCCACGAGCAGTACTTC | CASSLRTRGTPSSHEQYF
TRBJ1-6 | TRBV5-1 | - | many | TGCGCCAGCAGCTTAGAGGGAAATAATTCACCCCTCCACTTT | CASSLEGNNSPLHF
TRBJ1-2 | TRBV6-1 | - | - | TGTGCCAGCAGTGACTTGGGCTGGACACCCGAGGACTATGGCTACACCTTC | CASSDLGWTPEDYGYTF
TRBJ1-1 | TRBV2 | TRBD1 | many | TGTGCCAGCAGCCACCCGGACAGGGGAGGAACTGAAGCTTTCTTT | CASSHPDRGGTEAFF
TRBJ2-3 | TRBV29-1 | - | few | TGCAGCGCCTTAGCGAGTGGCACAGATACGCAGTATTTT | CSALASGTDTQYF
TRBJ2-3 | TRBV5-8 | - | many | TGTGCCAGCAGCTTGGGCCGGACTAGCACAGATACGCAGTATTTT | CASSLGRTSTDTQYF
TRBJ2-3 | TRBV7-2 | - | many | TGTGCCAGCAGCTTTAGCCGGTTAAGCACAGATACGCAGTATTTT | CASSFSRLSTDTQYF
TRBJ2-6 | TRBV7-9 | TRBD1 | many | TGTGCCAGCAGCTTAGCTCTCGGGACAGGCTTCTCTGGGGCCAACGTCCTGACTTTC | CASSLALGTGFSGANVLTF
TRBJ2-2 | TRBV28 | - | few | TGTGCCAGCAGTTTGAACCGTTTGGTCACCGGGGAGCTGTTTTTT | CASSLNRLVTGELFF
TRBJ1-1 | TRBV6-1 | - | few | TGTGCCAGCAGTGAAACGGGAACCGAGCGGTCTGAAGCTTTCTTT | CASSETGTERSEAFF
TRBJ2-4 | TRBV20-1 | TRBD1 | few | TGCAGTGCTATAGGGGGACAGCGGGCCAAAAACATTCAGTACTTC | CSAIGGQRAKNIQYF
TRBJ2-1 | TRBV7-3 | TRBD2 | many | TGTGCCAGCAGCGGCGTGGCGGGAGTTGGCAATGAGCAGTTCTTC | CASSGVAGVGNEQFF
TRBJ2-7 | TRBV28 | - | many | TGTGCCAGCAGTTTGGGCCCCCCGCGTAACGAGCAGTACTTC | CASSLGPPRNEQYF
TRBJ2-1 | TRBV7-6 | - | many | TGTGCCAGCAGCTTAGGGGGTGAGCAGTTCTTC | CASSLGGEQFF
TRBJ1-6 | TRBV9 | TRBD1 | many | TGTGCCAGCAGCGCCGCAACCGGGACAGGAGGTTCACCCCTCCACTTT | CASSAATGTGGSPLHF
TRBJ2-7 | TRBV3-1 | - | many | TGTGCCAGCAGCCCAAGCGGTGAGAGTGCCCTCGAGCAGTACTTC | CASSPSGESALEQYF
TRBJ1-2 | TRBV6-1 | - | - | TGTGCCAGCAGTGAGCGATACGGGGCAGGGAATGGCTACACCTTC | CASSERYGAGNGYTF
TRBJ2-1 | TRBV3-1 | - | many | TGTGCCAGCAGCCAAGTGGCCGCGGGACCGAACAATGAGCAGTTCTTC | CASSQVAAGPNNEQFF
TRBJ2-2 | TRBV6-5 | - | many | TGTGCCAGCAGTTACCGTCCAGGCGGGGAGCTGTTTTTT | CASSYRPGGELFF
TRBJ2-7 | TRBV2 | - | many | TGTGCCAGCAGTGAGGTGAGGGATACCGGCGAGCAGTACTTC | CASSEVRDTGEQYF
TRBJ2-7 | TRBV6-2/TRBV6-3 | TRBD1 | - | TGTGCCAGCAGTAATTTTATGGGGGACAGCTCCTACGAGCAGTACTTC | CASSNFMGDSSYEQYF
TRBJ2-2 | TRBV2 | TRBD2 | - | TGTGCCAGCAGTCTCCATAGCGGGAGGGCCGGTGTGCTGTTTTTT | CASSLHSGRAGVLFF
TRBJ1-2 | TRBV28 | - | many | TGTGCCAGCAGCCCATCGTGGACTCATCGACAGCCCGTCCTTTTGTATGGCTACACCTTC | CASSPSWTHRQPVLLYGYTF
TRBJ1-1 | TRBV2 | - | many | TGTGCCAGCAGTGACCGAGGGGGGAGCACTGAAGCTTTCTTT | CASSDRGGSTEAFF